The T cell receptor (beta chain) described here comes from a study of control samples from healthy donors and cancer patients. The V gene's germline CDR1 is GTSNPN and CDR2 SVGIG (reference sequence). This CDR3 region has 13 residues. V lost 0 bases, J lost 9 bases, and 14 bases lay in between. Sequencing was performed with immunoSEQ multiplex PCR; in TCRdb, only in-frame clones are kept and a portion is missing. The profile shows about 73,000 clones, about 88% of them singletons. The sequence was collected from a woman in her fifties or sixties in good health. The genes are TRBV30 and TRBJ2-5; possible D gene TRBD2, 5 bases. The sequencing input was blood. CDR3 nucleotide sequence: TGTGCCTGGAGTGTAGGGAGAGGACGGTCCCAGTACTTC. Translating gives CAWSVGRGRSQYF.